The rows below give T cell receptor beta chains drawn from one sample of a study of blood T cell repertoires in COVID-19. Produced via immunoSEQ multiplex PCR; TCRdb's table is partial and in-frame only. The sample includes about 160,000 clones, around 90% seen only once; the top ten take roughly 0.53%. The material sequenced was peripheral blood. The receptors were gathered from a man between 60 and 70 years old with COVID-19, enrolled during active disease. Each CDR3 is given with its conserved first and last residue. Each record gives: V gene, D gene, J gene, CDR3 DNA, CDR3 protein. D genes are given only for firm matches.

v_gene: TRBV7-2; d_gene: -; j_gene: TRBJ2-2; CDR3nt: TGTGCCAGCAGCTTGAGTACCGGGGAGCTGTTTTTT; CDR3aa: CASSLSTGELFF
v_gene: TRBV12-3/TRBV12-4; d_gene: -; j_gene: TRBJ1-1; CDR3nt: TGTGCCAGCGGGGCGCGCACTGAAGCTTTCTTT; CDR3aa: CASGARTEAFF
v_gene: TRBV27; d_gene: TRBD1; j_gene: TRBJ1-2; CDR3nt: TGTGCCAGCAGTTCGGGACAGGAATACTATGGCTACACCTTC; CDR3aa: CASSSGQEYYGYTF
v_gene: TRBV30; d_gene: TRBD1; j_gene: TRBJ2-3; CDR3nt: TGTGCCTGGAGTGGTACCAGGGGGCACACAGATACGCAGTATTTT; CDR3aa: CAWSGTRGHTDTQYF
v_gene: TRBV29-1; d_gene: TRBD2; j_gene: TRBJ2-3; CDR3nt: TGCAGCGTTGAAGGCGGGGGGGCCAGAGATACGCAGTATTTT; CDR3aa: CSVEGGGARDTQYF
v_gene: TRBV28; d_gene: TRBD1; j_gene: TRBJ1-5; CDR3nt: TGTGCCAGCAGTTTGGGAGGACGCTCGAGTCCAGGGGGGCATTTT; CDR3aa: CASSLGGRSSPGGHF
v_gene: TRBV5-1; d_gene: -; j_gene: TRBJ1-3; CDR3nt: TGCGCCAGCAGCTTGACCAGCGTGGCTGGAAACACCATATATTTT; CDR3aa: CASSLTSVAGNTIYF
v_gene: TRBV28; d_gene: TRBD1; j_gene: TRBJ1-2; CDR3nt: TGTGCCAGTTCCTTACAGGGGTATAGCTACACCTTC; CDR3aa: CASSLQGYSYTF
v_gene: TRBV19; d_gene: TRBD1; j_gene: TRBJ2-7; CDR3nt: TGTGCCAGTAGTCCGGGGACAGGGCCCCCCTACGAGCAGTACTTC; CDR3aa: CASSPGTGPPYEQYF
v_gene: TRBV19; d_gene: -; j_gene: TRBJ1-2; CDR3nt: TGTGCCAGTAGTATCGGGAAGAGCGGCTACACCTTC; CDR3aa: CASSIGKSGYTF
v_gene: TRBV7-8; d_gene: TRBD1; j_gene: TRBJ1-5; CDR3nt: TGTGCCAGCAGCTTTGGACAGGGGCTTCAGCCCCAGCATTTT; CDR3aa: CASSFGQGLQPQHF
v_gene: TRBV2; d_gene: TRBD1; j_gene: TRBJ1-3; CDR3nt: TGTGCCAGCAGGGGGGGACAGACCTCGGAAAACACCATATATTTT; CDR3aa: CASRGGQTSENTIYF
v_gene: TRBV7-9; d_gene: -; j_gene: TRBJ1-4; CDR3nt: TGTGCCAGCAGCTTAGTGGACAGCAATGAAAAACTGTTTTTT; CDR3aa: CASSLVDSNEKLFF
v_gene: TRBV6-5; d_gene: -; j_gene: TRBJ2-1; CDR3nt: TGTGCCAGCAGAAAGGAGCCGAATGAGCAGTTCTTC; CDR3aa: CASRKEPNEQFF
v_gene: TRBV6-1; d_gene: TRBD1; j_gene: TRBJ1-3; CDR3nt: TGTGCCAGCAGTGAGGAACCGGGACAGGGATTT; CDR3aa: CASSEEPGQGF